The clone carrying this T cell receptor beta chain appeared many times. Its antigen is still unknown. The sample belongs to a study of breast tumors, draining lymph nodes, adjacent tissues. Overall study results and limits: Data fit most tumor T cells coming from lymph node, expanding in tumor. Tumors had less TCR diversity than lymph nodes, more than nontumor tissue. Tumor and nontumor repertoires were significantly more similar in luminal-like than in basal-like breast cancer.

The lymph nodes were axillary draining lymph nodes from breast cancer patients. TCRdb processed the multiplex PCR reads anew with MiXCR; each CDR3 protein has one entry. This sample has 270,000 or so distinct CDR3 sequences, with 30% to 35% found just once. The sequencing input was axillary lymph node tissue. This TCR was sampled from a female donor with breast cancer. Some clones in this sample may be carry-over from other donors' samples.

As DNA, the CDR3 is TGTGCCAGCAGTGATTTAGGGACCGTCCGGGGCTACACCTTC. This codes for CASSDLGTVRGYTF. The rearrangement uses TRBV25-1 and TRBJ1-2, with D perhaps matching TRBD1 (5 bases). This CDR3 contains 14 residues. V was trimmed by 3 bases and J by 8 bases, leaving 16 bases between them. Germline CDR1 and CDR2: MGHDK and SYGVNS.